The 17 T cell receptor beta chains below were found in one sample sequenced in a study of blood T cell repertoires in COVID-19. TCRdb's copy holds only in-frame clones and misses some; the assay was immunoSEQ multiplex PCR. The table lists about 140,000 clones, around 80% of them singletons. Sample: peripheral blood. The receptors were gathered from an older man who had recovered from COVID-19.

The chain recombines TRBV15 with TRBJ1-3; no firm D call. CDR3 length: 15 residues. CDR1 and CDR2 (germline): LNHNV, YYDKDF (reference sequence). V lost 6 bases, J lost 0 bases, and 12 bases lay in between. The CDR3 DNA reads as TGTGCCACCAGTCAGAGGTCGAGCTCTGGAAACACCATATATTTT. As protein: CATSQRSSSGNTIYF.

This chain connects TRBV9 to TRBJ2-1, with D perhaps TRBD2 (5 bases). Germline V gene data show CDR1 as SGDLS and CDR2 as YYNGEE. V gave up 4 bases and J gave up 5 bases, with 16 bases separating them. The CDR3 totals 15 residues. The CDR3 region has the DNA TGTGCCAGCAGCTCTCAGCGGCGGCAGGACAATGAGCAGTTCTTC. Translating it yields CASSSQRRQDNEQFF.

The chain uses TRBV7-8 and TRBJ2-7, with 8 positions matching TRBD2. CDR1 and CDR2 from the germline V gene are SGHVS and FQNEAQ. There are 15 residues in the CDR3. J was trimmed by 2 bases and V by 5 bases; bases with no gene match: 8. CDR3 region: CASSTLAGVTYEQYF. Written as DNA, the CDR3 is TGTGCCAGCAGCACCCTAGCGGGCGTCACCTACGAGCAGTACTTC.

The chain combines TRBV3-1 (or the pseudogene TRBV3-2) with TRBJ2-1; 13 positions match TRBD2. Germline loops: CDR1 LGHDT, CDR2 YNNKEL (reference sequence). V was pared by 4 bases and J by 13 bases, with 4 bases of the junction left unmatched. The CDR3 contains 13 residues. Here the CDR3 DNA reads TGTGCCAGCAGCCTCGGACTAGCGGGAGCACAGTTCTTC. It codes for CASSLGLAGAQFF.

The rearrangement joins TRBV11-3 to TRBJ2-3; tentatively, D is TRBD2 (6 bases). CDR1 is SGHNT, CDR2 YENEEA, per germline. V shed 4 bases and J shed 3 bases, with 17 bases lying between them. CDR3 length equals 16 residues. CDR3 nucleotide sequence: TGTGCCAGCAGCTCGGGGGAAAGCCTCCGAACAGATACGCAGTATTTT. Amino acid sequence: CASSSGESLRTDTQYF. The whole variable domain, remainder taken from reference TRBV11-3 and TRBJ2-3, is EAGVVQSPRYKIIEKKQPVAFWCNPISGHNTLYWYLQNLGQGPELLIRYENEEAVDDSQLPKDRFSAERLKGVDSTLKIQPAELGDSAVYLCASSSGESLRTDTQYFGPGTRLTVL.

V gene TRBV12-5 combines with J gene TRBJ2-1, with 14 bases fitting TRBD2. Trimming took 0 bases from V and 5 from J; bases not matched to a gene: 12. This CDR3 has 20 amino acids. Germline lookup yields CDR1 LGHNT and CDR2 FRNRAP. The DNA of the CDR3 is TGTGCTAGTGGTTTGGTAGGCGCGGGACTAGCGGGAGCTCAAGACAATGAGCAGTTCTTC. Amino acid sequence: CASGLVGAGLAGAQDNEQFF.

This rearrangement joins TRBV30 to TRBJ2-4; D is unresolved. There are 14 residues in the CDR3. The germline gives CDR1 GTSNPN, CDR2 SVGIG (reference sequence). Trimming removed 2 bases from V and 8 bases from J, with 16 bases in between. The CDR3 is CAWSPTRRGDIQYF. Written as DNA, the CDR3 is TGTGCCTGGAGTCCGACCCGCAGAGGAGACATTCAGTACTTC.

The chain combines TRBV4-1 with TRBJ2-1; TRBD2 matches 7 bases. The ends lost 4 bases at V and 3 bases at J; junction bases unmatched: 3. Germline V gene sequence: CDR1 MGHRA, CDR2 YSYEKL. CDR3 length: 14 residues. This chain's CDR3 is CASSREGLYNEQFF. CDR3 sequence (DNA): TGCGCCAGCAGCCGGGAGGGACTCTACAATGAGCAGTTCTTC.

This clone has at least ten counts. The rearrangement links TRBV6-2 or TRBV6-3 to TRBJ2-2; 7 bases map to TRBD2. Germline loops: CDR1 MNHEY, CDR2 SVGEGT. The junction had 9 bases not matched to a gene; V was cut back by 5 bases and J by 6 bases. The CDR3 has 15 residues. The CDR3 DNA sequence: TGTGCCAGCAGTAGCGGGGCCTCGACCGCCGGGGAGCTGTTTTTT. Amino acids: CASSSGASTAGELFF.

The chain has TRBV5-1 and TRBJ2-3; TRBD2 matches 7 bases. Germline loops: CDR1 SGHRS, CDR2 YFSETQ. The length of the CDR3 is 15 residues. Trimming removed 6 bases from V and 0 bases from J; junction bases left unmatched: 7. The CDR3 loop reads CASTPLADSTDTQYF. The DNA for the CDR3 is TGCGCCAGCACCCCTCTAGCGGATAGCACAGATACGCAGTATTTT. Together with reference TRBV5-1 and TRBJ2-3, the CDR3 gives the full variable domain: KAGVTQTPRYLIKTRGQQVTLSCSPISGHRSVSWYQQTPGQGLQFLFEYFSETQRNKGNFPGRFSGRQFSNSRSEMNVSTLELGDSALYLCASTPLADSTDTQYFGPGTRLTVL.

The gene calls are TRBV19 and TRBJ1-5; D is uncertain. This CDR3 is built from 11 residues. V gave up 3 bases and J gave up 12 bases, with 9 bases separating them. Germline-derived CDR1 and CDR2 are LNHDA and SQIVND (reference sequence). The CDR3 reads CASSMSGDQHF. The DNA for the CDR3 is TGTGCCAGTAGTATGTCAGGTGACCAGCATTTT.

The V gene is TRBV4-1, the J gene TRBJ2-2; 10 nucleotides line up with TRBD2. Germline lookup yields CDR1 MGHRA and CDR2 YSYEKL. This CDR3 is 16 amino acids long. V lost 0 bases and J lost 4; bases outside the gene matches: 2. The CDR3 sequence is CASSQELAGVTGELFF. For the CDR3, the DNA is TGCGCCAGCAGCCAAGAGCTAGCGGGAGTCACCGGGGAGCTGTTTTTT.

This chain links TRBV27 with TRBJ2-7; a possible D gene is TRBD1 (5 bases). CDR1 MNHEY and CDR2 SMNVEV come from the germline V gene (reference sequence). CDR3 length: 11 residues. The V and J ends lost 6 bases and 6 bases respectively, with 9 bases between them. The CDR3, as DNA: TGTGCCAGCAGAAAGGGGCTCGAGCAGTACTTC. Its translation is CASRKGLEQYF.

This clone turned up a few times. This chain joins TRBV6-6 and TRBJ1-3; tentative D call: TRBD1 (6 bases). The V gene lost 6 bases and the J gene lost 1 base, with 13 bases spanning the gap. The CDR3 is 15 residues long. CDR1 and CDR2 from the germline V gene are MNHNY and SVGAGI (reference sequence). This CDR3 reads CASRPGDRSGNTIYF. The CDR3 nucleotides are TGTGCCAGCAGGCCAGGGGATAGGTCTGGAAACACCATATATTTT.

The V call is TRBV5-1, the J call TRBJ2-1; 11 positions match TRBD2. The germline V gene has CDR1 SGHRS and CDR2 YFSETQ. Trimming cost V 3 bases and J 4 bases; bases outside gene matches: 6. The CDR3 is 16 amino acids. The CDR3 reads CASSSRGTSGYNEQFF. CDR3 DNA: TGCGCCAGCAGCTCAAGAGGGACTAGCGGATACAATGAGCAGTTCTTC.

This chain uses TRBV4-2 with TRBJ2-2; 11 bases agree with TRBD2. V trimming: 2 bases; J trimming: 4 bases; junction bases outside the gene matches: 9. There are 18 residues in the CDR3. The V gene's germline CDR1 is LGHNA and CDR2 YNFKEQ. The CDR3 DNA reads TGTGCCAGCAGCCAAAAGTTAGCGGGAGGGGTTTTCACCGGGGAGCTGTTTTTT. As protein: CASSQKLAGGVFTGELFF.

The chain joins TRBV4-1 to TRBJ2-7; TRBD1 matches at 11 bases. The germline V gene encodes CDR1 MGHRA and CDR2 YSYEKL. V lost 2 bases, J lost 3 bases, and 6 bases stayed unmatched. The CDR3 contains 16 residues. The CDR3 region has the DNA TGCGCCAGCAGCCAAATAGGACAGGGGGCGATCTACGAGCAGTACTTC. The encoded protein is CASSQIGQGAIYEQYF.